This TCR beta chain stems from a study of cytomegalovirus exposure and HLA in healthy donors. Overall study: The Caucasian-associated ancestry cluster held roughly 84% of around 380 genotyped donors.

V was trimmed by 5 bases and J by 2 bases, leaving 12 bases between them. The CDR3 sequence is 15 residues long. Germline V CDR1 and CDR2: PRHDT, FYEKMQ (reference sequence). Vbeta (60) and Jbeta (13) primers were used in the PCR. TCRdb keeps only in-frame clones here, not all; method: immunoSEQ multiplex PCR. The sample's table shows about 32,000 clones. Input material: PBMCs. The J gene is TRBJ2-2, the V gene TRBV13, with a possible D match to TRBD1 (6 bases). The receptor was derived from a female donor in good health and CMV-seronegative. The CDR3 region has the DNA TGTGCCAGCAGCGTGTGGACAGTTAACACCGGGGAGCTGTTTTTT. As protein: CASSVWTVNTGELFF.